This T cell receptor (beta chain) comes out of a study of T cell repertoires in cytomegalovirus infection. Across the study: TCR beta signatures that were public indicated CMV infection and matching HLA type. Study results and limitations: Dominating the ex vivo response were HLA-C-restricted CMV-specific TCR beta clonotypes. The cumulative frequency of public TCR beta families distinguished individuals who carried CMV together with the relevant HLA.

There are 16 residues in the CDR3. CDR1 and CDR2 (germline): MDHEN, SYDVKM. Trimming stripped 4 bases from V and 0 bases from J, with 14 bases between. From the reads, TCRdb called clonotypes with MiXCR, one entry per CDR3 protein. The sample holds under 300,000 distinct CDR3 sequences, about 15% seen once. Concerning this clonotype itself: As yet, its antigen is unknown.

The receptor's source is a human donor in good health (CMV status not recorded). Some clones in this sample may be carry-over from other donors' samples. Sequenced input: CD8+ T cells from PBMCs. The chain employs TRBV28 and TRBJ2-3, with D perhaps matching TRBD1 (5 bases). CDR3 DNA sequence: TGTGCCAGCAGTTCGATGACAGCTACTAGCACAGATACGCAGTATTTT. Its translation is CASSSMTATSTDTQYF.